The next 13 T cell receptor beta chains were all read from a single sample in a study of shared clonotypes between healthy human individuals. Sequenced by immunoSEQ multiplex PCR; TCRdb stores in-frame clones only, minus some. The sample comprises over a million clones, approximately 80% of which are singletons, and under 0.8% rests with the top ten. Sequenced sample: memory CD4+ T cells from PBMCs. As to subset: CD45RA-negative fraction. The receptors stem from a man in his late teens or twenties in good health. Some clones in this sample may be carry-over from other donors' samples.

The genes are TRBV5-6 and TRBJ2-4; 16 nucleotides align to TRBD2. Trimming cost V 4 bases and J 0 bases; bases outside gene matches: 4. The CDR3 contains 18 residues. Germline V gives CDR1 SGHDT, CDR2 YYEEEE. The CDR3 loop is CASSLGLAGGLAKNIQYF. CDR3 nucleotides: TGTGCCAGCAGCCTGGGACTAGCGGGAGGGCTAGCCAAAAACATTCAGTACTTC.

The V call is TRBV4-3, the J call TRBJ2-1; 7 bases line up with TRBD2. CDR1 and CDR2 from the germline V gene are LGHNA and YSLEER. CDR3 size: 18 residues. V lost 0 bases, J lost 0 bases, and 8 bases stayed unmatched. CDR3 amino acids: CASSQDLVRGSSYNEQFF. The CDR3 DNA is TGCGCCAGCAGCCAAGATCTCGTCCGCGGGAGCTCCTACAATGAGCAGTTCTTC.

The chain is built from TRBV4-3 and TRBJ2-3, with D perhaps matching TRBD1 (6 bases). Trimming stripped 4 bases from V and 2 bases from J, with 16 bases between. The CDR3 has 16 residues. The germline CDR1 and CDR2 sequences are LGHNA and YSLEER. The CDR3 spells CASSRQGMGTTDTQYF. CDR3 bases: TGCGCCAGCAGCCGTCAGGGGATGGGGACCACAGATACGCAGTATTTT.

V and J are TRBV5-4 and TRBJ1-1, with 8 positions matching TRBD1. Trimming at V came to 3 bases and at J to 0 bases, leaving 4 bases not matched to a gene. The germline V gene has CDR1 SGHNT and CDR2 YYREEE (reference sequence). The CDR3 is 15 amino acids. CDR3 in DNA: TGTGCCAGCAGCTCCAGGGGGCTCATGAACACTGAAGCTTTCTTT. It yields the protein CASSSRGLMNTEAFF. The full variable domain, its missing parts supplied by reference TRBV5-4 and TRBJ1-1, is ETGVTQSPTHLIKTRGQQVTLRCSSQSGHNTVSWYQQALGQGPQFIFQYYREEENGRGNFPPRFSGLQFPNYSSELNVNALELDDSALYLCASSSRGLMNTEAFFGQGTRLTVV.

The chain recombines TRBV28 with TRBJ1-2, with TRBD1 matching over 9 bases. The junction had 3 bases not matched to a gene; V was cut back by 6 bases and J by 4 bases. The CDR3 runs 13 residues. From germline, CDR1 is MDHEN and CDR2 SYDVKM. CDR3 sequence: CASRGDRAYGYTF. The CDR3 DNA follows: TGTGCCAGCAGGGGGGACAGGGCCTATGGCTACACCTTC.

This sequence joins TRBV29-1 and TRBJ1-2, with D unclear. Trimming stripped 7 bases from V and 1 base from J, with 7 bases between. The length of the CDR3 is 11 residues. Germline V gene data show CDR1 as SQVTM and CDR2 as ANQGSEA. CDR3 region: CSASLNYGYTF. The DNA of the CDR3 is TGCAGCGCCAGTCTTAACTATGGCTACACCTTC. Looking up the rest from reference TRBV29-1 and TRBJ1-2 gives the full variable domain: SAVISQKPSRDICQRGTSLTIQCQVDSQVTMMFWYRQQPGQSLTLIATANQGSEATYESGFVIDKFPISRPNLTFSTLTVSNMSPEDSSIYLCSASLNYGYTFGSGTRLTVV.

The CDR3 DNA reads as TGTGCCAGCAGCTCAATACCGGGACACCTCACAGATACGCAGTATTTT. The encoded protein is CASSSIPGHLTDTQYF. V and J are TRBV7-6 and TRBJ2-3; D perhaps matches TRBD1 (6 bases). The CDR3 has 16 amino acids. Germline CDR1 reads SGHVS; CDR2 reads FNYEAQ. V lost 4 bases and J 2 bases, leaving 16 bases between the germline ends.

The chain joins TRBV7-9 to TRBJ1-5; 9 nucleotides line up with TRBD1. J gave up 3 bases and V 4 bases, and 4 bases lay outside the gene matches. The germline V gene has CDR1 SEHNR and CDR2 FQNEAQ (reference sequence). CDR3 length: 15 amino acids. CDR3 sequence (DNA): TGTGCCAGCAGCTGGGGGACAGGGTACAATCAGCCCCAGCATTTT. This sequence encodes CASSWGTGYNQPQHF.

This rearrangement joins TRBV2 to TRBJ2-2; D call uncertain. CDR3 length: 14 residues. Between the trimmed V and J ends, which lost 4 bases and 4 bases, there was a span of 10 bases. The germline CDR1 and CDR2 sequences are SNHLY and FYNNEI. CDR3 loop: CASSVIGSTGELFF. As DNA, the CDR3 is TGTGCCAGCAGTGTGATTGGAAGCACCGGGGAGCTGTTTTTT.

J is TRBJ2-7 and V is TRBV28; 8 bases match TRBD2. Germline V gene lookup returns CDR1 MDHEN and CDR2 SYDVKM. This CDR3 region has 14 residues. V was clipped by 6 bases and J by 5 bases; unmatched bases: 9. The CDR3 coding sequence is TGTGCCAGCAGAAGCGGGAGTCGTGGTAACGAGCAGTACTTC. This sequence encodes CASRSGSRGNEQYF.

Details on this clone: One junction end disagrees with the germline gene, perhaps due to a read error. The chain recombines TRBV11-3 with TRBJ2-5; D possibly corresponds to TRBD1 (5 bases). The germline CDR1 and CDR2 sequences are SGHNT and YENEEA. The CDR3 extends over 13 amino acids. The CDR3: CASSPRVQGTQYF. The CDR3 DNA follows: TGTGCCAGCAGCCCCAGGGTTCAAGGGACCCAGTACTTC.

In this sample, this clone turned up once. V usage is TRBV28 and J usage is TRBJ1-5, with a possible D match to TRBD1 (5 bases). The CDR3 loop spans 15 amino acids. CDR1 is MDHEN, CDR2 SYDVKM, per germline. Trimming removed 3 bases at V and 0 bases at J, with 9 bases between. The DNA for the CDR3 is TGTGCCAGCAGTTTCCAACAGGATAGCAATCAGCCCCAGCATTTT. It is translated as CASSFQQDSNQPQHF.

J is TRBJ1-1 and V is TRBV29-1; maybe TRBD1 (5 bases). CDR1 and CDR2 (germline): SQVTM, ANQGSEA. The V end lost 7 bases, the J end lost 2 bases, and 11 bases lay between the germline ends. CDR3 length equals 12 residues. The CDR3 protein is CSGSRGNTEAFF. The CDR3, as DNA: TGCAGCGGATCGAGGGGTAACACTGAAGCTTTCTTT.